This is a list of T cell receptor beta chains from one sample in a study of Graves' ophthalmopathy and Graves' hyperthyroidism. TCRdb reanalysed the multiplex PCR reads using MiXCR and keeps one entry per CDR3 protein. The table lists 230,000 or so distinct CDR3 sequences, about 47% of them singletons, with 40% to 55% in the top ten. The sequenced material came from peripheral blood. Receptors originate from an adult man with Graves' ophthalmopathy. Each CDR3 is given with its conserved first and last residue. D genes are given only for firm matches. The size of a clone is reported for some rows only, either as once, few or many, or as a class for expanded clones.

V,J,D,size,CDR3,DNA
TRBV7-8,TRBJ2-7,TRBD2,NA,CASSPREESSYEQYF,TGTGCCAGCAGCCCTCGGGAGGAGAGCTCCTACGAGCAGTACTTC
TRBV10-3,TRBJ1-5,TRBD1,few,CAISGQGEYQPQHF,TGTGCCATCTCGGGACAGGGGGAATATCAGCCCCAGCATTTT
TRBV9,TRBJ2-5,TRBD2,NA,CASSVERGGSGETQYF,TGTGCCAGCAGCGTAGAAAGGGGCGGGAGCGGCGAGACCCAGTACTTC
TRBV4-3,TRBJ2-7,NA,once,CATPRYEQYF,TGCGCCACCCCCCGGTACGAGCAGTACTTC
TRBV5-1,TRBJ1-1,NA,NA,CASSFAGAAEAFF,TGCGCCAGCAGCTTCGCAGGGGCTGCTGAAGCTTTCTTT
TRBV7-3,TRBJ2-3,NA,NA,CASSLGRTSTDTQYF,TGTGCCAGCAGCTTAGGGAGGACTAGCACAGATACGCAGTATTTT
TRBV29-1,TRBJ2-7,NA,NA,CSVLSRYGEQYF,TGCAGCGTTCTTAGTAGGTACGGCGAGCAGTACTTC
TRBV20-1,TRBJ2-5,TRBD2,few,CSASRGGARGETQYF,TGCAGTGCTAGTCGGGGGGGGGCGCGGGGAGAGACCCAGTACTTC
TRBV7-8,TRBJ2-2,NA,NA,CASSLGTRHTGELFF,TGTGCCAGCAGCCTGGGGACTCGACACACCGGGGAGCTGTTTTTT
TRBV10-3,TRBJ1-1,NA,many,CAIITLRGGTEAFF,TGTGCCATCATTACCCTCAGGGGAGGGACTGAAGCTTTCTTT
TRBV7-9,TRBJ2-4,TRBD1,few,CASSGGQVDIQYF,TGTGCCAGCAGCGGAGGACAGGTAGACATTCAGTACTTC
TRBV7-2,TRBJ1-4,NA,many,CASSLVEATNEKLFF,TGTGCCAGCAGCTTAGTGGAGGCAACTAATGAAAAACTGTTTTTT
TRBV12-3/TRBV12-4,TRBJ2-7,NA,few,CASRGPFSYEQYF,TGTGCCAGCAGAGGACCATTCTCCTACGAGCAGTACTTC
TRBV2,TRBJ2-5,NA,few,CASSGTTVQETQYF,TGTGCCAGCAGTGGCACGACAGTGCAAGAGACCCAGTACTTC
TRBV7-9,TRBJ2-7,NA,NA,CASSLEVHFFGF,TGTGCCAGCAGCTTAGAGGTTCATTTTTTCGGATTC
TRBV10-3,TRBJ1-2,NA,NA,CAVGANYGYTF,TGTGCCGTCGGGGCAAACTATGGCTACACCTTC
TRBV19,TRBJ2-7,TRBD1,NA,CASSMGQGSYEQYF,TGTGCCAGTAGTATGGGACAGGGCTCCTACGAGCAGTACTTC
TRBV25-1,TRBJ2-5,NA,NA,CASSDLQEAETQYF,TGTGCCAGCAGTGACCTTCAAGAGGCGGAGACCCAGTACTTC
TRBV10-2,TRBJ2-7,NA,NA,CASSLEPGMGEQYF,TGCGCCAGCAGCTTGGAGCCGGGTATGGGCGAGCAGTACTTC
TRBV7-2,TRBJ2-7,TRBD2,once,CASSPGTSVIYEQYF,TGTGCCAGCAGCCCCGGGACTAGCGTTATCTACGAGCAGTACTTC
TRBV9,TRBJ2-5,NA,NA,CASSVEGHGTQYF,TGTGCCAGCAGCGTAGAGGGACACGGGACCCAGTACTTC
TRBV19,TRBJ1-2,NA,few,CASGQSDYGYTF,TGTGCCAGTGGCCAGTCGGACTATGGCTACACCTTC
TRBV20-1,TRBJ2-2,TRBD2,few,CSARSTSGNTGELFF,TGCAGTGCTAGAAGTACTAGCGGGAACACCGGGGAGCTGTTTTTT
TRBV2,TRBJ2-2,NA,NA,CATAPGLNTGELFF,TGTGCCACAGCACCCGGGTTGAACACCGGGGAGCTGTTTTTT
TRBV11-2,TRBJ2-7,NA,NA,CAGSLESGESYEQYF,TGTGCCGGCAGCTTAGAAAGTGGGGAATCCTACGAGCAGTACTTC
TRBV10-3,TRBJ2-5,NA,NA,CAISSHKGTQYF,TGTGCCATCAGTAGTCACAAAGGGACCCAGTACTTC
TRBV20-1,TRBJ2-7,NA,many,CSAGDTYEQYF,TGCAGTGCTGGGGATACCTACGAGCAGTACTTC
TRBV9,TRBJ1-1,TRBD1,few,CASSPRTGGNTEAFF,TGTGCCAGCAGCCCACGGACAGGGGGGAACACTGAAGCTTTCTTT
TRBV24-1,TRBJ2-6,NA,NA,CATSQNPGLTSSGANVLTF,TGTGCCACCAGTCAAAACCCGGGACTCACCTCCTCTGGGGCCAACGTCCTGACTTTC
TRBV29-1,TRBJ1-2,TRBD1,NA,CSVYSTGTAGEGYTF,TGCAGCGTGTACTCTACCGGGACAGCCGGTGAGGGCTACACCTTC
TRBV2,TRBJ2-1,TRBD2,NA,CASSPRTSGGTYNEQFF,TGTGCCAGCAGCCCAAGGACTAGCGGGGGGACCTACAATGAGCAGTTCTTC
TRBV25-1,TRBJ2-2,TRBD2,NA,CASSLSSGGAYTGELFF,TGTGCCAGCAGTTTATCGAGCGGGGGGGCCTACACCGGGGAGCTGTTTTTT
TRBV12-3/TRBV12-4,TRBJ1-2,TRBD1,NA,CASSSPGQGRYSYTF,TGTGCCAGCAGTTCACCGGGACAGGGTCGATATAGCTACACCTTC
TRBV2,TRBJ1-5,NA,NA,CASSWDTSRQPQHF,TGTGCCAGCAGTTGGGACACTTCGCGGCAGCCCCAGCATTTT
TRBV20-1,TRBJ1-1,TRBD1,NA,CSATQGARTEAFF,TGCAGTGCGACACAGGGGGCGCGAACTGAAGCTTTCTTT
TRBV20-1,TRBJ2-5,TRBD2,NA,CSARDQVLAGFQETQYF,TGCAGTGCTAGAGATCAGGTACTAGCGGGGTTCCAAGAGACCCAGTACTTC
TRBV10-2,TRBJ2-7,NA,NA,CASSESDEQYF,TGCGCCAGCAGTGAGTCGGACGAGCAGTACTTC
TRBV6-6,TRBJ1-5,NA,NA,CASSALDINQPQHF,TGTGCCAGCAGTGCCCTGGACATCAATCAGCCCCAGCATTTT
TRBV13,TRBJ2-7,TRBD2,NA,CASSLDRGGAYEQYF,TGTGCCAGCAGCTTAGATCGGGGGGGCGCCTACGAGCAGTACTTC
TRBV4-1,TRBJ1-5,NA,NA,CASSVLRGSPGNQPQHF,TGCGCCAGCAGCGTATTAAGGGGCAGTCCAGGCAATCAGCCCCAGCATTTT
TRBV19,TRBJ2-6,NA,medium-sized,CASFEGSGANVLTF,TGTGCCAGTTTCGAAGGCTCTGGGGCCAACGTCCTGACTTTC
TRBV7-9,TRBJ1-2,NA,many,CASSPQGVGYGYTF,TGTGCCAGCAGCCCCCAGGGAGTCGGCTATGGCTACACCTTC
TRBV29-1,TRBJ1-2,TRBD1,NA,CSVDPGQGYYGYTF,TGCAGCGTTGACCCGGGACAGGGGTACTATGGCTACACCTTC
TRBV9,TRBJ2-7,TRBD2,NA,CASSPSGRRHEQYF,TGTGCCAGCAGCCCCAGCGGGAGGCGGCACGAGCAGTACTTC
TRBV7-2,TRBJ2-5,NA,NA,CASSLVGRIQETQYF,TGTGCCAGCAGCTTAGTCGGGAGAATACAAGAGACCCAGTACTTC
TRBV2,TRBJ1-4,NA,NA,CASSGYRTANEKLFF,TGTGCCAGCAGTGGATACAGGACGGCTAATGAAAAACTGTTTTTT
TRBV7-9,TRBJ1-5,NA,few,CASIRRGVTFDQPQHF,TGTGCCAGCATTCGACGGGGGGTGACGTTCGATCAGCCCCAGCATTTT
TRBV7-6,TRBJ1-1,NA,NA,CASSLGAQGPEAFF,TGTGCCAGCAGCTTAGGAGCGCAGGGCCCTGAAGCTTTCTTT
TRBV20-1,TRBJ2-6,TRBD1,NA,CSARDRDRSPGANVLTF,TGCAGTGCTAGAGATAGGGACAGAAGCCCTGGGGCCAACGTCCTGACTTTC
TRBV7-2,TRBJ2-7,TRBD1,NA,CASRKPGQGSYEQYF,TGTGCCAGCAGAAAACCGGGACAGGGTTCCTACGAGCAGTACTTC
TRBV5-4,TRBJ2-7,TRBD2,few,CASSTRPGGYEQYF,TGTGCCAGCAGCACACGCCCGGGGGGGTACGAGCAGTACTTC
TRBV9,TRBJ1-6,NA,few,CASSETNSPLHF,TGTGCCAGCAGTGAAACGAATTCACCCCTCCACTTT
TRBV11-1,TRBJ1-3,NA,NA,CASSLRGARDSGNTIYF,TGTGCCAGCAGCTTAAGGGGGGCCCGGGACTCTGGAAACACCATATATTTT
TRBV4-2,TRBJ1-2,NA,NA,CASSQEARGNYGYTF,TGTGCCAGCAGCCAAGAAGCCCGGGGTAACTATGGCTACACCTTC
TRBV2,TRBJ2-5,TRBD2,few,CASTRLPSGSVQETQYF,TGTGCCAGCACCAGGCTGCCTAGCGGGAGCGTCCAAGAGACCCAGTACTTC
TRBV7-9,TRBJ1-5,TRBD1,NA,CASSPRQGAGSNQPQHF,TGTGCCAGCAGTCCCCGACAGGGGGCGGGGAGCAATCAGCCCCAGCATTTT
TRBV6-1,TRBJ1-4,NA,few,CASTQAREKLFF,TGTGCCAGCACGCAGGCGAGGGAAAAACTGTTTTTT
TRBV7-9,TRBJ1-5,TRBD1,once,CASSRQGGGQPQHF,TGTGCCAGCAGCAGACAGGGGGGTGGTCAGCCCCAGCATTTT